The clone carrying this T cell receptor (beta chain) turned up a few times. Its specificity is not known. This entry belongs to a study of cytomegalovirus exposure and HLA in healthy donors. Vbeta (60) and Jbeta (13) primers were used in the PCR. Original analysis: Per a later analysis, the number of unique TCR beta chains was approximately 80 million, of which 8.5 million to 11 million were shared. The assay was immunoSEQ multiplex PCR, and TCRdb's table has in-frame clones only and misses some. V and J calls and clone size are given by that table; D and trimming were obtained from the DNA. This table holds about 130,000 clones, roughly 82% found once. The study's findings and limits: Beyond CMV serostatus, there was no information to go on about immune exposure. The later analysis indicated that the majority of CMV-associated TCR beta chains appeared HLA-restricted. It was taken for granted in presence/absence analyses that sequencing depth across donors was roughly uniform.

V lost 5 bases to trimming and J lost 9 bases; unmatched junction nucleotides: 8. The CDR3 has 15 residues. From germline, CDR1 is LNHDA and CDR2 SQIVND (reference sequence). This receptor was obtained from a woman between 18 and 30 years old in good health and CMV-seropositive. The sample taken for sequencing was PBMCs. The V gene is TRBV19, the J gene TRBJ2-1; 12 nucleotides match TRBD2. In nucleotides, the CDR3 is TGTGCCAGTAGTCCGCTAGCGGGGGGGCATCGTGAGCAGTTCTTC. Protein product: CASSPLAGGHREQFF.